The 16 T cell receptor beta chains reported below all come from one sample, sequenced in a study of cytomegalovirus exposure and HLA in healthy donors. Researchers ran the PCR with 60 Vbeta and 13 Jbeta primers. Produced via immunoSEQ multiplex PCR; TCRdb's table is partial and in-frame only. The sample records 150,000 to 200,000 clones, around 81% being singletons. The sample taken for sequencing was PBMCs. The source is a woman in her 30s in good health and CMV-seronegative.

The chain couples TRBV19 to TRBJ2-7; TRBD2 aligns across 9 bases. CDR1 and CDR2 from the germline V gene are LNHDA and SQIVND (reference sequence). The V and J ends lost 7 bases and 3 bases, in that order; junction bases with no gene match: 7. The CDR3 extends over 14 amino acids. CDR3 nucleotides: TGTGCCAGTAACGATTTAGCGGGAGACTACGAGCAGTACTTC. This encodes CASNDLAGDYEQYF.

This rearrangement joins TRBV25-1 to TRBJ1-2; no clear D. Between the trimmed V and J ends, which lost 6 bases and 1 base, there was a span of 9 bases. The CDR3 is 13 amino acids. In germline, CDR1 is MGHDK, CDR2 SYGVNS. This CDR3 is CASSRVLNYGYTF. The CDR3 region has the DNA TGTGCCAGCAGCCGGGTCCTTAACTATGGCTACACCTTC.

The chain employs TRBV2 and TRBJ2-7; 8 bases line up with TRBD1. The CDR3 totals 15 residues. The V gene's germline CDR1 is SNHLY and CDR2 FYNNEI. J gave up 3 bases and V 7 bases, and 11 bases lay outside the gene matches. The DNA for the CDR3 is TGTGCCAGCAAAACGGGGACAGGCTTTGACTACGAGCAGTACTTC. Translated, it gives CASKTGTGFDYEQYF.

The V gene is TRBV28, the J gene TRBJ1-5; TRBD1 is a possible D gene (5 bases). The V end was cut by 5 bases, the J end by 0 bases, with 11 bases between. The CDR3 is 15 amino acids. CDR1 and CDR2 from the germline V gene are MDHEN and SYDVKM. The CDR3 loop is CASSRGEPSNQPQHF. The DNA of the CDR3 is TGTGCCAGCAGTCGGGGGGAGCCTAGCAATCAGCCCCAGCATTTT. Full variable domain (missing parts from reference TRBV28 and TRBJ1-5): DVKVTQSSRYLVKRTGEKVFLECVQDMDHENMFWYRQDPGLGLRLIYFSYDVKMKEKGDIPEGYSVSREKKERFSLILESASTNQTSMYLCASSRGEPSNQPQHFGDGTRLSIL.

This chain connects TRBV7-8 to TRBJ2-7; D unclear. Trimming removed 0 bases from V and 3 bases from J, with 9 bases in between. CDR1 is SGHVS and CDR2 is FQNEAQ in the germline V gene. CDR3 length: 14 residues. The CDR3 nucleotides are TGTGCCAGCAGCTTAGCTAGCTACGTCTACGAGCAGTACTTC. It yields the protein CASSLASYVYEQYF.

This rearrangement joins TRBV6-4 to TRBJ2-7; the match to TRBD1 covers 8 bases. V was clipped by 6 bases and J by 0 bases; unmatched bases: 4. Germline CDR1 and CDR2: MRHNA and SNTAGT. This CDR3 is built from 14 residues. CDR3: CASSRGQSSYEQYF. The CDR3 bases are TGTGCCAGCAGCAGGGGGCAGAGCTCCTACGAGCAGTACTTC.

CDR3 bases: TGTGCCAGCAGCGGAGTCCGTCCCGGGAGTTCCTACAATGAGCAGTTCTTC. As protein: CASSGVRPGSSYNEQFF. The gene calls are TRBV9 and TRBJ2-1; possible D gene TRBD2, 6 bases. This CDR3 has 17 residues. The V and J ends lost 3 bases and 1 base respectively, with 17 bases between them. CDR1 is SGDLS, CDR2 YYNGEE, per germline.

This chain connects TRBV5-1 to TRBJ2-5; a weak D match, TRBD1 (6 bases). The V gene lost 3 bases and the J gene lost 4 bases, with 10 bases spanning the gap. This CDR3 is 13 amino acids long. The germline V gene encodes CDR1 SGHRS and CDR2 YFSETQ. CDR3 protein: CASSYQGTETQYF. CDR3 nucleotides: TGCGCCAGCAGCTATCAGGGGACAGAGACCCAGTACTTC.

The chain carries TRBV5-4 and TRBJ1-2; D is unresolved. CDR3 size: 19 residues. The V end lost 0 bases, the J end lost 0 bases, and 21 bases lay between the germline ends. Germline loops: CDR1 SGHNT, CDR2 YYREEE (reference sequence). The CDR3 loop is CASSLGRPGESRANYGYTF. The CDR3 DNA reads TGTGCCAGCAGCTTGGGCCGACCGGGAGAATCTAGAGCTAACTATGGCTACACCTTC.

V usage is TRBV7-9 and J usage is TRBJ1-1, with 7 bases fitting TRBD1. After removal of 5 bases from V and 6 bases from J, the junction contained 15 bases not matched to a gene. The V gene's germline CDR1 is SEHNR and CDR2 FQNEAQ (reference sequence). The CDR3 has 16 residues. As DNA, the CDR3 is TGTGCCAGCAGCCCAACGCCGACAGGGTGGGGGCCTGAAGCTTTCTTT. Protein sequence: CASSPTPTGWGPEAFF.

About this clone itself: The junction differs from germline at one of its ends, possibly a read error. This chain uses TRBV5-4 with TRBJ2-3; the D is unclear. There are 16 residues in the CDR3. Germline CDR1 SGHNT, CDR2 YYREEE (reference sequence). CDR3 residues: CASSTEAPPPPDTQYF. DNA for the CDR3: TGTGCCAGCAGCACCGAGGCCCCACCGCCCCCAGATACGCAATATTTT.

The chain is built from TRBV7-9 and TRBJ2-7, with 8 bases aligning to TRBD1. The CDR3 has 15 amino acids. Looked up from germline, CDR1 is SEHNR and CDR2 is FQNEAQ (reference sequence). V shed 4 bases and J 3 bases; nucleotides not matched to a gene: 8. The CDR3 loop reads CASSYRQGSRYEQYF. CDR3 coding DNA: TGTGCCAGCAGCTACCGACAGGGGAGTCGCTACGAGCAGTACTTC.

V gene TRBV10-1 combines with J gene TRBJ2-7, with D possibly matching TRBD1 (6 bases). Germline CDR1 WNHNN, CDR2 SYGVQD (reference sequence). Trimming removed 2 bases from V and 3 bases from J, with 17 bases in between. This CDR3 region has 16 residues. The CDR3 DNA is TGCGCCAGCAGTGAGAGGACAGATTCTTTTTTCTACGAGCAGTACTTC. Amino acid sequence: CASSERTDSFFYEQYF.

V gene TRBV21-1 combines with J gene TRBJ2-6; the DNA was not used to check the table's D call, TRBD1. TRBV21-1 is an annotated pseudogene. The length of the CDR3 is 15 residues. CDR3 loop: CASSAQGSGANVLTF. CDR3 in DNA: TGTGCCAGCAGCGCACAGGGTTCTGGGGCCAACGTCCTGACTTTC.

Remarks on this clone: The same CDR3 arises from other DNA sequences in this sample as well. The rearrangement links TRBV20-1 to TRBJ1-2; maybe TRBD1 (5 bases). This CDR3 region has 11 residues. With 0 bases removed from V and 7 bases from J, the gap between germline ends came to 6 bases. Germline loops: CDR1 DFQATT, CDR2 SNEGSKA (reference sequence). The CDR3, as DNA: TGCAGTGCTAGAGACAGGGTTGGCTACACCTTC. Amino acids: CSARDRVGYTF.

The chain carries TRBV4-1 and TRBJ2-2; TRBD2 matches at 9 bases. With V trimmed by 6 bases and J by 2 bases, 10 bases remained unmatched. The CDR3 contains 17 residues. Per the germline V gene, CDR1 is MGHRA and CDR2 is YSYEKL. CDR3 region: CASRPGLARGNTGELFF. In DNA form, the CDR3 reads TGCGCCAGCAGGCCCGGACTAGCGAGGGGAAACACCGGGGAGCTGTTTTTT.